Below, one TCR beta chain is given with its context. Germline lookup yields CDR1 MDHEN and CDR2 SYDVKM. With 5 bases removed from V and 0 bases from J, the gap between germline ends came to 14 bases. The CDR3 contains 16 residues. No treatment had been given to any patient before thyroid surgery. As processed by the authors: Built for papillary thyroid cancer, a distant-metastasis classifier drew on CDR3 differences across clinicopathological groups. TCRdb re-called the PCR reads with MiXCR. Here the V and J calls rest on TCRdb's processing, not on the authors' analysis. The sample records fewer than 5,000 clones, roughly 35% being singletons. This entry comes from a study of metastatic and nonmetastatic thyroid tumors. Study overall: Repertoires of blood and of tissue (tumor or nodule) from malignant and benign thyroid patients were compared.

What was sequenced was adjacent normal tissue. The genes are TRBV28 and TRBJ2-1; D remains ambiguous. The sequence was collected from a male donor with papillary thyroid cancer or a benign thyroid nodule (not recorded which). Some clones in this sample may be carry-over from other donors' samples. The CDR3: CASSPNRVFSYNEQFF. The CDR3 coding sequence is TGTGCCAGCAGTCCAAATAGGGTTTTCTCCTACAATGAGCAGTTCTTC.